This T cell receptor (beta chain) was obtained from a study of blood T cell repertoires in COVID-19. Study background: Researchers got acute and convalescent COVID-19 samples from the United States, Italy and Spain. The cDNA or gDNA used as material had been derived from T cells, B-cell-depleted T cells, or PBMCs.

About this clone: An end of the junction differs from the germline gene, which may be a read error.

CDR1 and CDR2 from the germline V gene are SGHRS and YFSETQ. CDR3 size: 15 residues. Per the original methods: Reference gene primer amplification gave nucleated cell count estimates. The method was immunoSEQ multiplex PCR; TCRdb's version includes in-frame clones alone and lacks a portion of them. V and J calls and clone size follow that table, whereas D and trimming were derived from the DNA. The sample lists some 41,000 clones; around 87% were seen once. This receptor was taken from an elderly woman with active COVID-19. The material sequenced was peripheral blood. V is TRBV5-1 and J is TRBJ1-4; D perhaps matches TRBD1 (6 bases). CDR3 loop: CVSSPRTATNEKLFF. The CDR3 DNA follows: TGCGTCAGCAGCCCCAGGACAGCAACTAATGAAAAACTGTTTTTT.